The rows below give T cell receptor beta chains drawn from one sample of a study of blood T cell repertoires in COVID-19. This table comes from immunoSEQ multiplex PCR, and its TCRdb copy is limited to in-frame clones, with some not included. The data hold approximately 320,000 clones, with roughly nine tenths observed a single time. The specimen sequenced was PBMCs or T cells enriched from blood (not recorded which). The receptors here all came from a man between 60 and 70 years old who had recovered from COVID-19. The CDR3 runs from the conserved cysteine through the conserved F or W. A D gene is named only where the DNA matches it firmly. Rows give clone size only sometimes, using once, few, many, or a class for an expanded clone.

V gene	clone size	D gene	J gene	CDR3 length	CDR3 DNA	CDR3 protein
TRBV30	.	TRBD1	TRBJ1-2	15	TGTGCCTGGAGGCCGGGAAAGGGACAGCATTATGGCTACACCTTC	CAWRPGKGQHYGYTF
TRBV9	.	TRBD1	TRBJ2-7	14	TGTGCCAGCAGCGTCGGGGACAGAGTCTACGAGCAGTACTTC	CASSVGDRVYEQYF
TRBV5-5	.	.	TRBJ1-3	11	TGTGCCAGCAGCTCAGATAACACCATATATTTT	CASSSDNTIYF
TRBV11-2	.	.	TRBJ2-7	16	TGTGCCAGCAGCTCCCCCCGCGGGACAGCCTTATACGAGCAGTACTTC	CASSSPRGTALYEQYF
TRBV11-2	once	.	TRBJ2-5	13	TGTGCCAGCAGCTCAGAAGCGTCAGAGACCCAGTACTTC	CASSSEASETQYF
TRBV6-2/TRBV6-3	.	TRBD1	TRBJ1-1	15	TGTGCCAGCAGTTCCCCTCGACAGGGCTACACTGAAGCTTTCTTT	CASSSPRQGYTEAFF
TRBV7-9	.	.	TRBJ2-1	15	TGTGCCAGCAGCTTGATCGGGAGTGAATACAATGAGCAGTTCTTC	CASSLIGSEYNEQFF
TRBV19	.	TRBD1	TRBJ1-2	15	TGTGCCAGTAGCCTACCGACAGGGGGACGCTATGGCTACACCTTC	CASSLPTGGRYGYTF
TRBV19	.	.	TRBJ2-7	14	TGTGCCAGTAATTCAGGCTTTGAGTTTCGCGAGCAGTACTTC	CASNSGFEFREQYF
TRBV27	.	.	TRBJ1-5	13	TGTGCCAGCAGTTGGGACATAAATCAGCCCCAGCATTTT	CASSWDINQPQHF
TRBV30	once	.	TRBJ1-6	14	TGTGCCTGGAGTGTTGGCCAGGGGAATTCACCCCTCCACTTT	CAWSVGQGNSPLHF
TRBV7-9	.	.	TRBJ1-1	12	TGTGCCAGCAGCTCCACCGCTATAGAAGCTTTCTTT	CASSSTAIEAFF
TRBV12-3/TRBV12-4	.	.	TRBJ2-2	12	TGTGCCAGCACACCTCGGACCGGGGAGCTGTTTTTT	CASTPRTGELFF
TRBV30	.	TRBD2	TRBJ2-6	20	TGTGCCTGGATGCCAAGACTAGCGGGAGACTATCGGACTGGGGCCAACGTCCTGACTTTC	CAWMPRLAGDYRTGANVLTF
TRBV15	few	.	TRBJ1-4	13	TGTGCCACCAGCAGAGCTTATTATGAAAAACTGTTTTTT	CATSRAYYEKLFF
TRBV19	.	.	TRBJ1-5	16	TGTGCCAGTAGTATATACGGGACTGCTATCAATCAGCCCCAGCATTTT	CASSIYGTAINQPQHF
TRBV2	.	TRBD2	TRBJ2-3	23	TGTGCCAGCAGTCAGCCCCTTGGCAGGGGAACCAGACTAGCGGGAACCTCCACAGATACGCAGTATTTT	CASSQPLGRGTRLAGTSTDTQYF
TRBV3-1/TRBV3-2	.	.	TRBJ2-7	14	TGTGCCAGCAGCGGGGGCGGTAGCTCCTACGAGCAGTACTTC	CASSGGGSSYEQYF
TRBV5-1	.	.	TRBJ1-2	14	TGCGCCAGCAGCCCCGTAGCGGGGAGCTATGGCTACACCTTC	CASSPVAGSYGYTF
TRBV7-6	.	.	TRBJ1-4	15	TGTGCCAGCAGCTCTAAGGGGTCCCTAAATGAAAAACTGTTTTTT	CASSSKGSLNEKLFF
TRBV11-2	.	TRBD2	TRBJ2-3	16	TGTGCCAGCAGCTTAGACCTAGCGGGGATAACAGATACGCAGTATTTT	CASSLDLAGITDTQYF
TRBV10-3	.	TRBD1	TRBJ2-5	15	TGTGCCATCAGTGACCCGACAGGGGGGCAAGAGACCCAGTACTTC	CAISDPTGGQETQYF
TRBV7-3	.	TRBD2	TRBJ2-1	16	TGTGCCAGCAGCTTATTGGCGGGAGTGGGGTACAATGAGCAGTTCTTC	CASSLLAGVGYNEQFF
TRBV7-2	.	TRBD2	TRBJ2-1	16	TGTGCCAGCAGCCGCACAGGCCCACGGGGGGGCAATGAGCAGTTCTTC	CASSRTGPRGGNEQFF
TRBV19	few	.	TRBJ1-1	14	TGTGCCAGTAGCAATATGGGAGTGCGACCTTGGACTTTCTTT	CASSNMGVRPWTFF
TRBV4-3	.	TRBD2	TRBJ2-4	15	TGCGCCAGCAGCCAAGATACTAGCGGGGGAAACATTCAGTACTTC	CASSQDTSGGNIQYF
TRBV23-1	.	TRBD1	TRBJ1-2	15	TGCGCCAGCAGGGACCGGGACAGGGTTCGCTATGGCTACACCTTC	CASRDRDRVRYGYTF
TRBV10-1	once	TRBD2	TRBJ2-5	14	TGCGCCAGCACCCGGACTAGCGGATCAGAGACCCAGTACTTC	CASTRTSGSETQYF
TRBV4-3	.	.	TRBJ1-2	16	TGCGCCAGCAGCCAAGATCTTAGGAGGTTTACCTATGGCTACACCTTC	CASSQDLRRFTYGYTF
TRBV3-1/TRBV3-2	.	.	TRBJ2-7	14	TGTGCCAGCAGCCGGACTAAGACCTTCTACGAGCAGTACTTC	CASSRTKTFYEQYF